This T cell receptor beta chain appears in the sequencing data of a study of cytomegalovirus exposure and HLA in healthy donors. Study-level findings and limits: Most TCRs appeared rarely, but some public TCRs recurred in many donors.

13 Jbeta primers and 60 Vbeta primers were used for the PCR. Sequencing was performed with immunoSEQ multiplex PCR; in TCRdb, only in-frame clones are kept and a portion is missing. The sample includes roughly 97,000 clones, roughly three quarters of them seen just once. Germline V gene lookup returns CDR1 MNHEY and CDR2 SMNVEV (reference sequence). CDR3 length: 14 amino acids. Trimming removed 6 bases at V and 1 base at J, with 12 bases between. Remarks on this clone: As yet, its antigen is unknown.

The origin of this receptor is a woman in her thirties or forties in good health and CMV-seronegative. This chain connects TRBV27 to TRBJ1-1; no firm D call. Material: PBMCs. The chain's CDR3 is CASRVEVQNTEAFF. CDR3 DNA sequence: TGTGCCAGCAGGGTGGAGGTCCAGAACACTGAAGCTTTCTTT.